Each of the 6 T cell receptor beta chains below was sequenced from the same sample in a study of early T cells in non-severe SARS-CoV-2 infection. TCRdb reprocessed the 5' RACE reads via MiXCR and lists one record per CDR3 protein. The sample consists of 99,000 or so distinct CDR3 sequences, around 16% of them appearing once. Sequencing was performed on whole blood. The origin of the receptors is an adult who was a healthcare worker with PCR-confirmed SARS-CoV-2 infection or an uninfected control (not recorded which).

A few counts support this clonotype. The chain couples TRBV12-3 or TRBV12-4 to TRBJ2-4; D may be TRBD2 (6 bases). Deletions cut 10 bases from V and 0 bases from J, with 10 bases between. CDR3 length: 13 residues. The CDR3 region has the DNA TGTGCCAACCCGGGACTAGCCAAAAACATTCAGTACTTC. This sequence encodes CANPGLAKNIQYF.

This clonotype showed up just a few times. The rearrangement joins TRBV27 to TRBJ1-2; 7 bases agree with TRBD1. After removal of 4 bases from V and 8 bases from J, the junction contained 16 bases not matched to a gene. The CDR3 loop spans 16 amino acids. Germline CDR1 MNHEY, CDR2 SMNVEV (reference sequence). The CDR3 is CASSSVEDREVGGYTF. Written as DNA, the CDR3 is TGTGCCAGCAGTTCCGTCGAAGACAGGGAGGTAGGAGGCTACACCTTC.

V and J are TRBV4-3 and TRBJ2-1; 8 positions agree with TRBD1. The CDR3 consists of 16 residues. Germline CDR1 is LGHNA and CDR2 is YSLEER. V gave up 2 bases and J gave up 7 bases; unmatched junction bases: 10. The CDR3 DNA reads TGCGCCAGCAGCCAATGGGACAGGCAGATGGGGAATGAGCAGTTCTTC. Translated: CASSQWDRQMGNEQFF.

The chain carries TRBV7-8 and TRBJ2-1; D might be TRBD2 (5 bases). The CDR3 has 14 amino acids. V lost 0 bases to trimming and J lost 9 bases, with 12 bases between them. Germline V gene sequence: CDR1 SGHVS, CDR2 FQNEAQ. The CDR3 region has the DNA TGTGCCAGCAGCTTAGCGCTTGTTAGCGCTGAGCAGTTCTTC. Its protein is CASSLALVSAEQFF.

V gene TRBV4-2 combines with J gene TRBJ2-1; TRBD1 agrees at 8 bases. The CDR3 extends over 17 amino acids. V was clipped by 6 bases and J by 0 bases; unmatched bases: 10. The germline V gene encodes CDR1 LGHNA and CDR2 YNFKEQ. DNA for the CDR3: TGTGCCAGCAGGATGGGGACAGGAGTGGGCTCCTACAATGAGCAGTTCTTC. It encodes CASRMGTGVGSYNEQFF.

The table lists this clonotype with a few counts. The chain carries TRBV20-1 and TRBJ2-5, with 7 bases that match TRBD2. There are 14 residues in the CDR3. Germline loops: CDR1 DFQATT, CDR2 SNEGSKA (reference sequence). Losses at the gene ends were 3 bases for V and 0 bases for J; bases not matched to a gene: 4. The CDR3 nucleotides read TGCAGTGCTAGTATTGCGGGGGACCAAGAGACCCAGTACTTC. Translating it yields CSASIAGDQETQYF.